A single sample is the source of the 2 T cell receptor beta chains below, sequenced in a study of molecular identifiers for immune sequencing clone quantification. TCRdb called the PCR reads again in MiXCR, with one record for every CDR3 protein. The sample consists of fewer than 350,000 distinct CDR3 sequences, about a quarter of them appearing once. Sequences were obtained from naive CD8+ T cells from blood, with Jurkat cell RNA spiked in. Subset meaning: FACS-sorted CD8+CD4-CCR7+CD45RA+ naive T cells. The source is a human donor in good health. Some libraries in this study had Jurkat cell RNA spiked in.

Ten or more counts support this clonotype. V usage is TRBV27 and J usage is TRBJ2-7, with TRBD1 matching over 9 bases. There are 13 residues in the CDR3. The germline gives CDR1 MNHEY, CDR2 SMNVEV (reference sequence). The V gene end was trimmed by 6 bases and the J gene end by 2 bases; junction bases not matched to a gene: 2. Here the CDR3 DNA reads TGTGCCAGCAGCAACAGGGGGCCCTACGAGCAGTACTTC. It encodes CASSNRGPYEQYF.

To note about this clonotype: One end of the junction is discordant with germline, which a read error may explain. The chain couples TRBV9 to TRBJ2-3, with 12 bases fitting TRBD2. This CDR3 has 16 residues. Looked up from germline, CDR1 is SGDLS and CDR2 is YYNGEE. The CDR3 bases are TGTGCCGGCAGCTCCAGGCTAGCGGGAGGGACAGATACGCAGTATTTT. Residues: CAGSSRLAGGTDTQYF.